The rows below give T cell receptor beta chains drawn from one sample of a study of regulatory T cells in long-lasting Graves disease. TCRdb passed the multiplex PCR reads through MiXCR, listing each CDR3 protein once. The table includes about 470,000 distinct CDR3 sequences, about 15% detected once. These sequences were also reported in another study, on T cells in Graves' hyperthyroidism and ophthalmopathy.

The specimen comprised peripheral blood mononuclear cells (PBMCs), sampled at new diagnosis, from a patient treated with antithyroid drugs. These TCRs come from a woman aged 25 to 39 with Graves disease. The CDR3 runs from the conserved cysteine through the conserved F or W.

j_gene | v_gene | CDR3aa
TRBJ1-4 | TRBV12-3/TRBV12-4 | CASTLGQTNEKLFF
TRBJ1-5 | TRBV12-3/TRBV12-4 | CASSKGGSNQPQHF
TRBJ2-1 | TRBV12-3/TRBV12-4 | CASSLNGGHNEQFF
TRBJ2-7 | TRBV24-1 | CATSDRTSGYYEQYF
TRBJ2-5 | TRBV10-3 | CAISEDETQYF
TRBJ1-1 | TRBV3-1 | CASSPKLLSRQGPTEAFF
TRBJ2-3 | TRBV6-2/TRBV6-3 | CASSRYQSSTDTQYF
TRBJ2-2 | TRBV7-9 | CASSSLAGVAGELFF
TRBJ2-1 | TRBV20-1 | CSAYRNEQFF
TRBJ2-2 | TRBV27 | CASRTDRLNTGELFF
TRBJ2-1 | TRBV11-1 | CASSLNWDDEQEQFF
TRBJ1-1 | TRBV20-1 | CSAKNPRAVNTEAFF
TRBJ2-2 | TRBV9 | CASSVGKGGPTGELFF
TRBJ2-1 | TRBV10-3 | CAIMAAGGYNEQFF
TRBJ1-3 | TRBV11-2 | CASRRPPGNTIYF
TRBJ1-5 | TRBV28 | CASSPTAGGRGDQPQHF
TRBJ2-3 | TRBV30 | CAWSVGRRAAADTQYF
TRBJ2-3 | TRBV20-1 | CSARDLLAGRRSDTQYF
TRBJ1-2 | TRBV28 | CASSQQGGGNYGYTF
TRBJ1-3 | TRBV6-5 | CASSYGSNSGNTIYF
TRBJ1-5 | TRBV12-3/TRBV12-4 | CASSLGQGLSNQPQHF
TRBJ2-7 | TRBV6-5 | CASSYPVPSGRNYEQYF
TRBJ2-7 | TRBV6-9 | CASSYVGEQYF
TRBJ2-3 | TRBV24-1 | CATSDLGSGRDTRITDTQYF
TRBJ1-1 | TRBV28 | CASSLVDPNEAFF
TRBJ2-1 | TRBV27 | CASSLQVSYNEQFF
TRBJ2-7 | TRBV6-1 | CASSAGGGYEQYF
TRBJ2-5 | TRBV19 | CASSIDRMEVHF
TRBJ1-5 | TRBV6-5 | CASSYSSEGNQPQHF
TRBJ1-1 | TRBV3-1 | CASSQGDRGLGTEAFF
TRBJ2-7 | TRBV3-1 | CASSLRPYEQYF
TRBJ1-1 | TRBV3-1 | CASSQGQGITEAFF
TRBJ2-2 | TRBV7-2 | CASSLDRGRTGELFF
TRBJ1-2 | TRBV29-1 | CSVGHTYGYTF
TRBJ2-1 | TRBV12-3/TRBV12-4 | CASRTSVRSYNEQFF
TRBJ2-7 | TRBV29-1 | CSARRTGDLYEQYF
TRBJ1-1 | TRBV28 | CASSSDRPREAFF
TRBJ2-3 | TRBV12-3/TRBV12-4 | CASRLARGIPTDTQYF
TRBJ2-1 | TRBV7-2 | CASSRGTSVPYNEQFF
TRBJ2-1 | TRBV12-3/TRBV12-4 | CASSLVAYNEQFF
TRBJ1-2 | TRBV11-2 | CAGSLDNYGYTF
TRBJ2-5 | TRBV12-3/TRBV12-4 | CASGPLETQYF
TRBJ1-6 | TRBV5-1 | CASSLVARSTRGFSPLHF
TRBJ1-4 | TRBV11-2 | CASSPPGITDDEKLFF
TRBJ2-1 | TRBV27 | CASSKGLAGPSYNEQFF
TRBJ2-3 | TRBV7-9 | CASILGLAGGPTPTDTQYF
TRBJ2-1 | TRBV6-2/TRBV6-3 | CASSPPIAGGGYNEQFF
TRBJ2-1 | TRBV19 | CASNIGGHHNEQFF
TRBJ1-2 | TRBV30 | CAWMANYGYTF
TRBJ2-1 | TRBV7-9 | CAGSPGTSNEQFF
TRBJ2-7 | TRBV6-2/TRBV6-3 | CASSEYRGETSYYEQYF
TRBJ2-1 | TRBV6-1 | CASSETPSGYNEQFF
TRBJ2-1 | TRBV6-1 | CATPPPQWPSGSSYNEQFF
TRBJ2-7 | TRBV20-1 | CSALTRTSYEQYF